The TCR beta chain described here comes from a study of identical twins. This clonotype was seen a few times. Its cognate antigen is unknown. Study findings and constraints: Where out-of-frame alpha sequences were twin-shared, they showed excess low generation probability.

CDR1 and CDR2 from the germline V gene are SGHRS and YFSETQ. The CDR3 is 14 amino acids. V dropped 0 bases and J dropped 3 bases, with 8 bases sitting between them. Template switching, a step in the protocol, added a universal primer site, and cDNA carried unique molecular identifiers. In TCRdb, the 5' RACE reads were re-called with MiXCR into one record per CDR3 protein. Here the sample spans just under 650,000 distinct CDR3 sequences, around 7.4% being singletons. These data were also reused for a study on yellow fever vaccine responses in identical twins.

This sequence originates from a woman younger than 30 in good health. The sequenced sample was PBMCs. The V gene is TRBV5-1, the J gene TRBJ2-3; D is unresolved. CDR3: CASSLDVYTDTQYF. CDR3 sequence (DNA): TGCGCCAGCAGCTTGGATGTCTATACAGATACGCAGTATTTT.